This T cell receptor beta chain was profiled in a study of cytomegalovirus exposure and HLA in healthy donors. As to this clone: At one end, the junction sequence differs from germline, possibly due to a read error.

PCR employed 60 Vbeta and 13 Jbeta primers. Libraries were prepared by immunoSEQ multiplex PCR; TCRdb keeps only in-frame clonotypes and omits some of them. The sample yields about 200,000 clones, 80% to 90% seen once. The TCR sequence derives from a man younger than 45 in good health and CMV-seronegative. What was sequenced was PBMCs.

The CDR3 region is CASSTGTGASVLTF. The CDR3 coding sequence is TGTGCCAGTTCGACCGGGACAGGGGCCAGCGTCCTGACTTTC. The V gene is TRBV28, the J gene TRBJ2-6; 10 positions match TRBD1. Per germline, CDR1 MDHEN and CDR2 SYDVKM. CDR3 length: 14 amino acids.